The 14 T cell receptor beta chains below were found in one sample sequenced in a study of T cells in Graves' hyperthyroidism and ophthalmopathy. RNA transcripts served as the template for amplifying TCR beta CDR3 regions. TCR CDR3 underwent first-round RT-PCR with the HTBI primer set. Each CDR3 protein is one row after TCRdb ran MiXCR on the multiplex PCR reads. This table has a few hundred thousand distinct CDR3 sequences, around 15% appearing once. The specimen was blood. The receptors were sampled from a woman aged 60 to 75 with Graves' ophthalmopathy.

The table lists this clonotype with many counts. Here the CDR3 reads CASTPDSTPNSPLHF. The CDR3 nucleotides are TGTGCCAGCACCCCCGACAGCACGCCTAATTCACCCCTCCACTTT. The rearrangement uses TRBV12-3 or TRBV12-4 and TRBJ1-6; D possibly corresponds to TRBD1 (5 bases). V gave up 7 bases and J gave up 6 bases, with 16 bases separating them. CDR3 length: 15 amino acids.

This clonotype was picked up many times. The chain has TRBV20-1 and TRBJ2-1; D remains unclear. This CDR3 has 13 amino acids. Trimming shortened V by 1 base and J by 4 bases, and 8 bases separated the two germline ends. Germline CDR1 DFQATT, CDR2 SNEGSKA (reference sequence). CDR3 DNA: TGCAGTGCTAGAGGGGGTGGTTACAATGAGCAGTTCTTC. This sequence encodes CSARGGGYNEQFF.

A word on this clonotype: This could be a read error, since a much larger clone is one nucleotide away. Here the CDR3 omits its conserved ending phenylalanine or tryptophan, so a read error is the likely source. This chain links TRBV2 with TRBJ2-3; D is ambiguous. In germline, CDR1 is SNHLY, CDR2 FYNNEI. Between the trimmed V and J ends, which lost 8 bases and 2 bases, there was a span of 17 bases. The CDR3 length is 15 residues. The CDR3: CASSPPNRATDTQYS. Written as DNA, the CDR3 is TGTGCCAGCTCACCACCGAATAGGGCCACAGATACGCAGTATTCT.

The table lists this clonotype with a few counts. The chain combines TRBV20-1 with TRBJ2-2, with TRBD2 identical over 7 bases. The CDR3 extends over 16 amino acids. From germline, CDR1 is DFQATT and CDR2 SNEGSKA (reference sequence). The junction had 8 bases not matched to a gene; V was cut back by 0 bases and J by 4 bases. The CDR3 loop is CSARDLAGALTGELFF. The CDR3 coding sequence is TGCAGTGCTAGAGATTTGGCGGGAGCTCTCACCGGGGAGCTGTTTTTT.

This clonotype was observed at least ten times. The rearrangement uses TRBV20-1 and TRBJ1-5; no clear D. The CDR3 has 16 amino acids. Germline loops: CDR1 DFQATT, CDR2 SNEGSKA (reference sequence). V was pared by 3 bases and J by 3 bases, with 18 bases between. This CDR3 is CSARSSTEGHNQPQHF. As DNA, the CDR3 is TGCAGTGCTAGGTCCTCCACGGAGGGCCACAATCAGCCCCAGCATTTT.

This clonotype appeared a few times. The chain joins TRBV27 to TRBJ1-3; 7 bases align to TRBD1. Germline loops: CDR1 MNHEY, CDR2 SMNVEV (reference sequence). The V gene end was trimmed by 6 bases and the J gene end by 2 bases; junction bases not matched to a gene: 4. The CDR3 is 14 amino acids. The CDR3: CASRMTGTGNTIYF. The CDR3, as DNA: TGTGCCAGCAGGATGACAGGGACTGGAAACACCATATATTTT.

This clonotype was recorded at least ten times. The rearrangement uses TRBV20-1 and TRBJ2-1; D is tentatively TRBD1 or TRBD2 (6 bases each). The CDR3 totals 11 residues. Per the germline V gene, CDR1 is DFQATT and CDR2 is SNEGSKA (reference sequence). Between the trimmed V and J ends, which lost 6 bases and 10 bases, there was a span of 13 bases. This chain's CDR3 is CSAKGGGEQFF. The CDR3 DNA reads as TGCAGTGCCAAGGGGGGTGGGGAGCAGTTCTTC.

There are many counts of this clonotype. DNA for the CDR3: TGTGCCAGCAGTGAAAACTACAGGGGAAATGAGCAGTTCTTC. Its protein is CASSENYRGNEQFF. The rearrangement links TRBV6-1 to TRBJ2-1, with 7 positions matching TRBD1. CDR3 length: 14 residues. Germline V gives CDR1 MNHNS, CDR2 SASEGT. Trimming took 2 bases from V and 7 from J; bases not matched to a gene: 5.

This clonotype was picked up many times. For the CDR3, the DNA is TGTGCCAGCAGCCAAGATTCTGATCTCACAGATACGCAGTATTTT. Translated: CASSQDSDLTDTQYF. The V and J genes are TRBV3-1 and TRBJ2-3, with no clear D. CDR1 is LGHDT and CDR2 is YNNKEL in the germline V gene (reference sequence). Trimming took off 0 bases at V and 2 bases at J, with 9 bases between the two ends. The CDR3 has 15 residues.

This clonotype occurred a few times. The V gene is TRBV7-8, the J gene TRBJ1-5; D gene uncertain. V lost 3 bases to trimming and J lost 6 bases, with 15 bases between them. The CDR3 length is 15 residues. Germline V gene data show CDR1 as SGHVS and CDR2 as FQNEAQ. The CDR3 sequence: CASSLVDKSGQPQHF. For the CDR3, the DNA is TGTGCCAGCAGCTTGGTCGACAAATCCGGTCAGCCCCAGCATTTT.

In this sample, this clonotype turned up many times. For the CDR3, the DNA is TGTGCCGGCAAACTAACAAACCCACACAATGAGCAGTTCTTC. As protein: CAGKLTNPHNEQFF. This chain joins TRBV28 and TRBJ2-1; no definite D call. CDR1 is MDHEN, CDR2 SYDVKM, per germline. Between the trimmed V and J ends, which lost 11 bases and 5 bases, there was a span of 19 bases. The CDR3 has 14 amino acids.

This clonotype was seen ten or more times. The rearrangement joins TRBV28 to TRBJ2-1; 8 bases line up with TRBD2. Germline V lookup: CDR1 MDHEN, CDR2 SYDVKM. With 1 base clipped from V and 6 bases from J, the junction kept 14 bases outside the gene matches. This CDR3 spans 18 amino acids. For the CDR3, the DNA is TGTGCCAGCAGTTTATATGTGGGGGGGGGGACTAGGAGCAATGAGCAGTTCTTC. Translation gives CASSLYVGGGTRSNEQFF. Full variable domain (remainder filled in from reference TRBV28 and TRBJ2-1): DVKVTQSSRYLVKRTGEKVFLECVQDMDHENMFWYRQDPGLGLRLIYFSYDVKMKEKGDIPEGYSVSREKKERFSLILESASTNQTSMYLCASSLYVGGGTRSNEQFFGPGTRLTVL.

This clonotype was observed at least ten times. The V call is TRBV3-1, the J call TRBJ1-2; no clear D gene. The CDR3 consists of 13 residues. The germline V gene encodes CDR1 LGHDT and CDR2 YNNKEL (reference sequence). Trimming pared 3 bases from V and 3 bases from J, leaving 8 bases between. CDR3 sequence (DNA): TGTGCCAGCAGCCACCTCGAGCACTATGGCTACACCTTC. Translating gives CASSHLEHYGYTF.

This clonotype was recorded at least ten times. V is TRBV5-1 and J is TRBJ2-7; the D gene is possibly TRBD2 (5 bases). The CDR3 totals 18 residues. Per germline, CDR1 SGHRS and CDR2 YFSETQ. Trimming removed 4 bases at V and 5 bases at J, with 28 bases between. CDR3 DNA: TGCGCCAGCAGCCTCTCAGGTTCCGGGGTCCCGTTTTCCGACGAGCAGTACTTC. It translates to CASSLSGSGVPFSDEQYF. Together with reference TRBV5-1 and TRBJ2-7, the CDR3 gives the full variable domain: KAGVTQTPRYLIKTRGQQVTLSCSPISGHRSVSWYQQTPGQGLQFLFEYFSETQRNKGNFPGRFSGRQFSNSRSEMNVSTLELGDSALYLCASSLSGSGVPFSDEQYFGPGTRLTVT.